The rows below give T cell receptor beta chains drawn from one sample of a study of T cell changes during pregnancy in multiple sclerosis. The assay was immunoSEQ multiplex PCR, and TCRdb's table has in-frame clones only and misses some. The sample holds tens of thousands of clones, around 93% seen once. The sample here was CD8+ T cells from peripheral blood mononuclear cells, taken in the second trimester of pregnancy. These receptor sequences come from a female donor with multiple sclerosis, enrolled in a pregnancy study. Both conserved end residues are part of each CDR3. D genes are given only for firm matches. Rows give clone size only sometimes, using once, few, many, or a class for an expanded clone.

TRBV9	TRBJ2-1	.	TRBD1	CASSGRDRGHNEQFF	TGTGCCAGCAGCGGCCGGGACAGGGGCCACAATGAGCAGTTCTTC
TRBV6-5	TRBJ2-1	once	TRBD1	CASSPQGPGYNEQFF	TGTGCCAGCAGCCCACAGGGGCCCGGATACAATGAGCAGTTCTTC
TRBV28	TRBJ1-2	.	TRBD1	CASSDQGAEGYTF	TGTGCCAGCAGTGATCAGGGGGCTGAGGGCTACACCTTC
TRBV7-9	TRBJ1-1	few	TRBD1	CASSQTGGTEAFF	TGTGCCAGCAGCCAGACAGGGGGCACTGAAGCTTTCTTT
TRBV7-9	TRBJ2-5	.	.	CASWARGEETQYF	TGTGCCAGCTGGGCCCGCGGGGAAGAGACCCAGTACTTC
TRBV7-2	TRBJ2-1	.	.	CASSFLMASEVLFENEQFF	TGTGCCAGCAGCTTTTTGATGGCTAGCGAGGTTCTCTTTGAAAATGAGCAGTTCTTC
TRBV7-9	TRBJ1-2	.	TRBD1	CASSSPGQGNYGYTF	TGTGCCAGCAGCTCCCCAGGACAGGGCAACTATGGCTACACCTTC
TRBV19	TRBJ2-7	.	TRBD2	CASSIAGGPNEQYF	TGTGCCAGTAGTATAGCGGGGGGGCCGAACGAGCAGTACTTC
TRBV7-9	TRBJ2-7	.	TRBD1	CASSLNPGQEAYEQYF	TGTGCCAGCAGCTTAAATCCGGGACAGGAAGCCTACGAGCAGTACTTC
TRBV7-3	TRBJ2-1	.	TRBD2	CASSLPPGGGVFF	TGTGCCAGCAGCTTACCCCCGGGAGGGGGGGTGTTCTTC
TRBV6-5	TRBJ2-1	.	TRBD1	CASSTDRGYNEQFF	TGTGCCAGCAGTACGGACAGGGGCTACAATGAGCAGTTCTTC
TRBV19	TRBJ1-2	.	.	CASCAGETYGYTF	TGTGCCAGCTGTGCAGGGGAGACCTATGGCTACACCTTC
TRBV27	TRBJ2-7	.	TRBD1	CASSHDRVIPYEQYF	TGTGCCAGCAGTCATGACAGGGTAATTCCCTACGAGCAGTACTTC
TRBV27	TRBJ2-7	.	.	CASSLGGYRIYEQYF	TGTGCCAGCAGTTTAGGCGGTTATAGGATTTACGAGCAGTACTTC
TRBV10-3	TRBJ2-7	.	TRBD1	CAIGPGDRGLYEQYF	TGTGCCATCGGTCCAGGGGACAGGGGTCTCTACGAGCAGTACTTC
TRBV27	TRBJ2-7	.	TRBD1	CASSTKGDSSFSYEQYF	TGTGCCAGCAGTACGAAAGGGGACAGCTCCTTCTCCTACGAGCAGTACTTC
TRBV7-8	TRBJ1-4	once	TRBD1	CASSLAGTGNEKLFF	TGTGCCAGCAGCTTAGCGGGGACAGGGAATGAAAAACTGTTTTTT
TRBV10-2	TRBJ1-2	.	.	CASSARDTIPLGYTF	TGCGCCAGCAGCGCGAGGGACACTATCCCCCTTGGCTACACCTTC
TRBV7-2	TRBJ1-1	.	TRBD1	CASRLDRGRMNTEAFF	TGTGCCAGCAGATTGGACAGGGGGCGAATGAACACTGAAGCTTTCTTT